This T cell receptor beta chain derives from a study of T cells after yellow fever vaccination. Germline V lookup: CDR1 SGHRS, CDR2 YFSETQ. The V segment lost 2 bases and the J segment 1 base; nucleotides outside the gene matches: 7. The CDR3 is made up of 16 amino acids. TCRdb recomputed calls from the 5' RACE reads with MiXCR, one row per CDR3 protein. The repertoire holds around 350,000 distinct CDR3 sequences, 11% seen once, with 18% in the top ten. Sample: PBMCs, taken on the day of the first yellow fever vaccination. The receptor was isolated from a man in his late teens or twenties who received the YFV17D yellow fever vaccine. This chain uses TRBV5-1 with TRBJ2-5; 8 bases map to TRBD2. This CDR3 reads CASSFRGGGFQETQYF. CDR3 bases: TGCGCCAGCAGCTTTCGGGGGGGCGGTTTCCAAGAGACCCAGTACTTC.